The source of this TCR beta chain is a study of TIL therapy for anti-PD-1-resistant metastatic lung cancer. Study context: Median tumor PD-L1 proportion score was approximately 6.3%. Median tumor mutation burden was roughly 1.5 mutations per megabase.

Germline V gives CDR1 MGHRA, CDR2 YSYEKL. After removal of 4 bases from V and 7 bases from J, the junction contained 13 bases not matched to a gene. The CDR3 runs to 15 residues. Sequencing used immunoSEQ v3. Survey-level samples got around 2.1 million read pairs; deep-level samples got roughly 4.5-6 million. Sequencing was performed with immunoSEQ multiplex PCR; in TCRdb, only in-frame clones are kept and a portion is missing. The sample shows 36,000 or so clones, about 70% of them seen only once. Time point here: pre-treatment sample, taken before nivolumab and TIL therapy. The chain is built from TRBV4-1 and TRBJ2-7, with 7 bases aligning to TRBD1. The sequence came from a person between 25 and 80 years old with non-small cell lung cancer. The sequencing used blood, collected at baseline. The CDR3 is CASSPWDTGAEEQYF. CDR3 bases: TGCGCCAGCAGCCCCTGGGACACAGGGGCTGAGGAGCAGTACTTC.